This TCR beta chain is from a study of T cell repertoires in cytomegalovirus infection. Whole-study context: From public TCR beta signatures came an indication of both CMV infection and matching HLA type.

Study results and caveats: HLA-C-restricted CMV clonotypes gave the most frequent clonotype in two of eight donors. Totalled public TCR beta family frequency picked out people who carried CMV plus the relevant HLA.

The CDR3 contains 14 residues. V gave up 6 bases and J gave up 4 bases; unmatched junction bases: 8. The germline V gene has CDR1 KGHSH and CDR2 LQKENI. TCRdb re-called the reads with MiXCR, one entry per CDR3 protein. This table holds just over 300,000 distinct CDR3 sequences, 17% found once. There are a few counts of this clonotype. The antigen is not known. The TCR comes from a human donor in good health (CMV status not recorded). Some clones in this sample may be carry-over from other donors' samples. The gene calls are TRBV18 and TRBJ1-2; 7 positions agree with TRBD1. Sample: PBMCs. CDR3 residues: CASSPDTGVYGYTF. The DNA for the CDR3 is TGTGCCAGCTCCCCTGACACAGGGGTCTATGGCTACACCTTC.